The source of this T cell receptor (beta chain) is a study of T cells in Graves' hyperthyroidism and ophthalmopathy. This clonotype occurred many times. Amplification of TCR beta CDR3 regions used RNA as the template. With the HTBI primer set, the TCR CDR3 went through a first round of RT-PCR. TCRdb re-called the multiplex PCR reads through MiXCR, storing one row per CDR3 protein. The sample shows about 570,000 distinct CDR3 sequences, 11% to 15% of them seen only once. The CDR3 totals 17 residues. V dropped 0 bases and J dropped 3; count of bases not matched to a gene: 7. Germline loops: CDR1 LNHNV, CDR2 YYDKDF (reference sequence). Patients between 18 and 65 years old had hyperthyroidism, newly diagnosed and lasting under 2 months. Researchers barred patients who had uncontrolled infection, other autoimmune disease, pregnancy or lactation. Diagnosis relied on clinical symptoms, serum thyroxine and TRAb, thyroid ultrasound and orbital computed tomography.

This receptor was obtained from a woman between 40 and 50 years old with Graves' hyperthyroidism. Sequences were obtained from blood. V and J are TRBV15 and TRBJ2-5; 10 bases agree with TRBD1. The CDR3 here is CATSRERQGAREETQYF. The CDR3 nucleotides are TGTGCCACCAGCAGAGAGCGACAGGGGGCCCGGGAAGAGACCCAGTACTTC. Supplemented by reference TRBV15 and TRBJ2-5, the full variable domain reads DAMVIQNPRYQVTQFGKPVTLSCSQTLNHNVMYWYQQKSSQAPKLLFHYYDKDFNNEADTPDNFQSRRPNTSFCFLDIRSPGLGDTAMYLCATSRERQGAREETQYFGPGTRLLVL.